This TCR beta chain was recorded in a study of T cell repertoires in cytomegalovirus infection (dated by TCRdb to about 2019). The study in broad terms: The HLA type of each donor mattered for the analysis, because public TCR beta signatures pointed to carriage of CMV infection along with the matching HLA type. On the study overall, not on this receptor specifically: Carriers of CMV infection plus the relevant HLA type were discriminated by the cumulative frequency of public TCR beta family members in the study cohort and in an independent roughly 400-donor cohort. The ex vivo response was dominated by HLA-C-restricted CMV-specific TCR beta clonotypes, and the single most frequent clonotype in two of eight donors was supplied by these HLA-C-restricted clonotypes.

Including the terminal cysteine and phenylalanine, the CDR3 comprises 12 residues. Just CDR3 DNA is preserved here, 36 bases in frame from base 1. V is shortened by 4 bases, J by 7 bases, and the region joining them spans 13 bases. CDR1 and CDR2 were assigned from the germline V gene as SQVTM and ANQGSEA. For this clonotype: The antigen it recognizes is unknown. The input lacks base qualities; no much larger clone sits a single base away.

The listed sequencing device is Illumina HiSeq 1500. TCRdb handled the public reads itself, with Q25 trimming in fastp and clone calling in MiXCR, and kept productive beta chains. Records with the same CDR3 protein are collapsed into one entry carrying the most frequent genes and DNA. This sample holds 150,000 to 200,000 distinct CDR3 sequences; 28% were observed only once. The ten most abundant clones make up 31% of the sample. Input material: PBMCs. The chain was built from TRBV29-1 and TRBJ1-2, with no D gene named confidently. The receptor's source is a human donor in good health (CMV status not recorded). Some clones in this sample may be carry-over from other donors' samples. The nucleotide sequence reads as follows: TGCAGCGTTGCCCCCCCAGGACGTGGCTACACCTTC. This translates into CSVAPPGRGYTF.